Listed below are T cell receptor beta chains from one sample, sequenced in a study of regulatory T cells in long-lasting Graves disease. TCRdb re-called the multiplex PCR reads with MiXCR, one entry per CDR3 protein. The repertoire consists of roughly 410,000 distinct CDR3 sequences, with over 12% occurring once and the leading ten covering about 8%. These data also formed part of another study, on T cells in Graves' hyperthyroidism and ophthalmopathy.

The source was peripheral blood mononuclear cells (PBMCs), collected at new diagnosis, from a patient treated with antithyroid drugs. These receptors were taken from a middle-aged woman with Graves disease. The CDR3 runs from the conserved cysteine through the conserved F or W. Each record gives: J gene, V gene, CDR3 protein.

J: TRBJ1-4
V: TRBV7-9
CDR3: CASKRGNSNEKLFF

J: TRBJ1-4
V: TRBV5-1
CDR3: CASSPSSDGNEKLFF

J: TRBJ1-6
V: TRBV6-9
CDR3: CASSYSLRGFSVPLHF

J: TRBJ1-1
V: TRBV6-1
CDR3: CASSEVAEAFF

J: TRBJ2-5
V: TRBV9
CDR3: CASSVVGGRETQYF

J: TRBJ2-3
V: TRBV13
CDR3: CASSSGLAVTDTQYF

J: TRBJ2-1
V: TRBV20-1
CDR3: CSARIRLANYNEQFF

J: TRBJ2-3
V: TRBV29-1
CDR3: CSVLLADTQYF

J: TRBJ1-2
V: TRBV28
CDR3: CASSSGTYGYTF

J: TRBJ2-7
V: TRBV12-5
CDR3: CASGPGLSYEQYF